This TCR beta chain was recovered during a study of blood T cells in healthy people across ages. Study details: Template-switching capture recovered about one barcoded beta molecule per two T cells. Study results and caveats: Both higher diversity and more naive CD4+ cells marked long-lived donors when set against aged donors.

The donors, aged about 6 to 90, were healthy Caucasians from Russia. Each donor's blood draw was approximately 10 milliliters of peripheral blood. The table lists this clonotype with a few counts. Its antigen is undetermined. Germline V gene sequence: CDR1 SGHNT, CDR2 YYREEE (reference sequence). Trimming removed 3 bases from V and 5 bases from J; junction bases left unmatched: 9. The length of the CDR3 is 16 residues. It was with a sample-barcoded 5' primer and a J-beta primer mix that a second PCR of roughly 7 to 12 cycles was run. One entry per CDR3 protein results from TCRdb running MiXCR on the 5' RACE reads. Among about 510,000 distinct CDR3 sequences listed, about 25% were seen once. The sample also formed part of further work on T cells of mothers and their children.

This chain connects TRBV5-4 to TRBJ2-5, with 11 bases lining up with TRBD2. This receptor was obtained from a boy aged 2 to 10 in good health. The sequencing input was blood. The CDR3 here is CASSSLAGGDLETQYF. CDR3 DNA: TGTGCCAGCAGCTCGTTAGCGGGGGGGGATTTGGAGACCCAGTACTTC.